Listed below are T cell receptor beta chains from one sample, sequenced in a study of CD8+ T cells in alopecia areata. Method: immunoSEQ multiplex PCR; TCRdb's copy keeps in-frame clones and lacks some. The sample carries about 150,000 clones, about 50% recorded once. Sequencing was performed on CD8+ T cells sorted from blood, taken at week 0. The receptor source for this set is a human donor with alopecia areata. CDR3s leave out the opening cysteine and the closing phenylalanine or tryptophan. The order of the fields is D gene, clone size, V gene, J gene, CDR3 protein. A D gene is named only where the DNA matches it firmly. Clone size is not always given. Where it is, it says once, few, many or a class for expanded clones.

d_call: -
clone_size: -
v_call: TRBV5-1
j_call: TRBJ2-7
cdr3_aa: ASSPDGLANEQY

d_call: -
clone_size: -
v_call: TRBV29-1
j_call: TRBJ2-1
cdr3_aa: SVVYRAAEGRTGNEQF

d_call: -
clone_size: -
v_call: TRBV15
j_call: TRBJ2-5
cdr3_aa: ATSMQGRRETQY

d_call: -
clone_size: -
v_call: TRBV4-3
j_call: TRBJ1-2
cdr3_aa: ASSQARGTGNRYGYT

d_call: -
clone_size: few
v_call: TRBV4-3
j_call: TRBJ2-7
cdr3_aa: ASSQDIQAEVYEQY

d_call: TRBD2
clone_size: few
v_call: TRBV2
j_call: TRBJ2-1
cdr3_aa: ASSTSGPYNEQF

d_call: -
clone_size: -
v_call: TRBV29-1
j_call: TRBJ1-1
cdr3_aa: SVAAGNTEAF

d_call: -
clone_size: -
v_call: TRBV11-3
j_call: TRBJ1-1
cdr3_aa: ASSFRGPVEAF

d_call: TRBD1
clone_size: -
v_call: TRBV5-1
j_call: TRBJ1-5
cdr3_aa: ASSLRGTGGLNQPQH

d_call: -
clone_size: -
v_call: TRBV6-5
j_call: TRBJ2-1
cdr3_aa: ASSYNTRGEQF

d_call: -
clone_size: few
v_call: TRBV2
j_call: TRBJ1-6
cdr3_aa: ASSARNSPLH

d_call: TRBD1
clone_size: -
v_call: TRBV5-1
j_call: TRBJ1-1
cdr3_aa: ASSSTGQGRISNTEAF

d_call: -
clone_size: -
v_call: TRBV5-6
j_call: TRBJ2-7
cdr3_aa: ASSSQRRPYEQY

d_call: -
clone_size: -
v_call: TRBV19
j_call: TRBJ2-1
cdr3_aa: ASTHQGYYNEQF

d_call: TRBD1
clone_size: few
v_call: TRBV6-1
j_call: TRBJ2-7
cdr3_aa: ASTPRAGGLDEQY

d_call: TRBD1
clone_size: few
v_call: TRBV30
j_call: TRBJ2-7
cdr3_aa: AWSETGGTYEQY

d_call: -
clone_size: -
v_call: TRBV29-1
j_call: TRBJ2-3
cdr3_aa: SVETPASSDTQY

d_call: -
clone_size: -
v_call: TRBV4-3
j_call: TRBJ1-1
cdr3_aa: ASSAAPDSTEAF

d_call: -
clone_size: -
v_call: TRBV19
j_call: TRBJ1-2
cdr3_aa: ASSASGYGYT

d_call: -
clone_size: -
v_call: TRBV13
j_call: TRBJ1-2
cdr3_aa: ASSPEDMNYGYT

d_call: TRBD1
clone_size: few
v_call: TRBV29-1
j_call: TRBJ1-5
cdr3_aa: SVPGGQGSNQPQH

d_call: -
clone_size: -
v_call: TRBV30
j_call: TRBJ2-1
cdr3_aa: AWSHTGIEQF

d_call: -
clone_size: few
v_call: TRBV6-6
j_call: TRBJ1-1
cdr3_aa: ASIGSWNTEAF

d_call: -
clone_size: -
v_call: TRBV5-1
j_call: TRBJ1-6
cdr3_aa: ASSLKGVGYNSPLH

d_call: -
clone_size: -
v_call: TRBV27
j_call: TRBJ2-7
cdr3_aa: ASSFLDAPYEQY

d_call: TRBD1
clone_size: -
v_call: TRBV25-1
j_call: TRBJ1-2
cdr3_aa: ASSDRGLYGYT

d_call: -
clone_size: few
v_call: TRBV7-8
j_call: TRBJ2-7
cdr3_aa: ASSSTDRRGYEQY

d_call: TRBD2
clone_size: -
v_call: TRBV9
j_call: TRBJ2-7
cdr3_aa: ASSLGLDREQY

d_call: -
clone_size: -
v_call: TRBV27
j_call: TRBJ2-1
cdr3_aa: ASRLTDYNEQF

d_call: TRBD2
clone_size: -
v_call: TRBV7-9
j_call: TRBJ2-7
cdr3_aa: ASSLGLAGPEGEQY

d_call: TRBD1
clone_size: -
v_call: TRBV15
j_call: TRBJ1-4
cdr3_aa: ATSRDRGLNEKLF

d_call: TRBD1
clone_size: few
v_call: TRBV2
j_call: TRBJ2-4
cdr3_aa: ASSEKGQGAPKNIQY

d_call: -
clone_size: -
v_call: TRBV30
j_call: TRBJ1-6
cdr3_aa: AWSDREVYNSPLH

d_call: -
clone_size: -
v_call: TRBV4-3
j_call: TRBJ2-5
cdr3_aa: ASSQDLEGAETQY

d_call: -
clone_size: -
v_call: TRBV10-2
j_call: TRBJ1-1
cdr3_aa: ASSEMADTEAF

d_call: TRBD1
clone_size: -
v_call: TRBV14
j_call: TRBJ2-5
cdr3_aa: ASSQEDRGQETQY

d_call: -
clone_size: -
v_call: TRBV14
j_call: TRBJ2-7
cdr3_aa: ASSPSGIHEQY

d_call: -
clone_size: few
v_call: TRBV29-1
j_call: TRBJ1-1
cdr3_aa: SALNTEAF

d_call: TRBD2
clone_size: -
v_call: TRBV27
j_call: TRBJ2-5
cdr3_aa: ASSLLVAGGQETQY

d_call: -
clone_size: -
v_call: TRBV15
j_call: TRBJ2-7
cdr3_aa: ATKQGGEQY

d_call: -
clone_size: -
v_call: TRBV7-9
j_call: TRBJ2-1
cdr3_aa: ASSLVHGSVDEQF

d_call: TRBD1
clone_size: few
v_call: TRBV29-1
j_call: TRBJ2-7
cdr3_aa: SVEEDRGSYEQY

d_call: -
clone_size: -
v_call: TRBV29-1
j_call: TRBJ2-1
cdr3_aa: SVEALGQKTYNEQF

d_call: TRBD1
clone_size: -
v_call: TRBV29-1
j_call: TRBJ2-7
cdr3_aa: SVEETGGHEQY

d_call: -
clone_size: few
v_call: TRBV18
j_call: TRBJ2-1
cdr3_aa: ASSKYPEQF

d_call: -
clone_size: -
v_call: TRBV27
j_call: TRBJ2-7
cdr3_aa: ASGSLGYEQY

d_call: -
clone_size: -
v_call: TRBV5-6
j_call: TRBJ2-7
cdr3_aa: ASSPGSGEQY

d_call: -
clone_size: -
v_call: TRBV7-9
j_call: TRBJ1-2
cdr3_aa: ASSPSGTNYGYT

d_call: -
clone_size: few
v_call: TRBV19
j_call: TRBJ1-1
cdr3_aa: ASSIVNTEAF

d_call: -
clone_size: -
v_call: TRBV7-9
j_call: TRBJ2-1
cdr3_aa: ASSLVLGTAYNEQF

d_call: TRBD1
clone_size: few
v_call: TRBV10-3
j_call: TRBJ1-2
cdr3_aa: ATRQGDYGYT

d_call: TRBD1
clone_size: -
v_call: TRBV29-1
j_call: TRBJ1-1
cdr3_aa: SVRLQGPEAF

d_call: TRBD1
clone_size: -
v_call: TRBV11-2
j_call: TRBJ1-2
cdr3_aa: ASSLKGQVYGYT

d_call: -
clone_size: -
v_call: TRBV5-1
j_call: TRBJ1-5
cdr3_aa: ASSSLQGSNQPQH

d_call: -
clone_size: -
v_call: TRBV15
j_call: TRBJ1-2
cdr3_aa: ATSPSMDTTYGYT

d_call: -
clone_size: few
v_call: TRBV11-1
j_call: TRBJ2-2
cdr3_aa: ASSSFRGSNTGELF

d_call: TRBD2
clone_size: once
v_call: TRBV4-3
j_call: TRBJ2-5
cdr3_aa: ASSQDSSGVETQY

d_call: -
clone_size: few
v_call: TRBV10-3
j_call: TRBJ2-1
cdr3_aa: AISESKPGEPF